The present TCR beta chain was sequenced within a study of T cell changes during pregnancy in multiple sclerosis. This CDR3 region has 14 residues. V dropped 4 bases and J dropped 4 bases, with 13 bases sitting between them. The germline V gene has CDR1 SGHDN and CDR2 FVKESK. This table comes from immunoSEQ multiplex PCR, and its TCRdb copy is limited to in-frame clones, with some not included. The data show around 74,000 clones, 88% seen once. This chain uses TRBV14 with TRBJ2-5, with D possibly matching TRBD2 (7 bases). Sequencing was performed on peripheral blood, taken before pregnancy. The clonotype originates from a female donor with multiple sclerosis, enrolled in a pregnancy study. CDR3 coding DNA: TGTGCCAGCAGCCCCGGGGGGCCTAGAGAGACCCAGTACTTC. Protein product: CASSPGGPRETQYF. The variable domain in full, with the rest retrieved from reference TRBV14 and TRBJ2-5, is EAGVTQFPSHSVIEKGQTVTLRCDPISGHDNLYWYRRVMGKEIKFLLHFVKESKQDESGMPNNRFLAERTGGTYSTLKVQPAELEDSGVYFCASSPGGPRETQYFGPGTRLLVL.